The 25 T cell receptor beta chains in this list originate from one sample, sequenced in a study of cytomegalovirus exposure and HLA in healthy donors. Primers included in the PCR were 60 Vbeta and 13 Jbeta primers. Profiled with immunoSEQ multiplex PCR; TCRdb holds only in-frame clones, not every one. The ten most abundant clones cover around 1.6% of a sample with 75,000 to 90,000 clones. Specimen: PBMCs. Receptors were obtained from an older woman in good health and CMV-seronegative.

The chain carries TRBV15 and TRBJ2-1, with TRBD2 identical over 8 bases. CDR1 and CDR2 from the germline V gene are LNHNV and YYDKDF (reference sequence). The CDR3 extends over 18 amino acids. After removal of 0 bases from V and 5 bases from J, the junction contained 12 bases not matched to a gene. CDR3 sequence (DNA): TGTGCCACCAGCAGAGACGGCGGGAGGCCCACTCCTAACAATGAGCAGTTCTTC. Protein: CATSRDGGRPTPNNEQFF. The whole variable domain, remainder taken from reference TRBV15 and TRBJ2-1, is DAMVIQNPRYQVTQFGKPVTLSCSQTLNHNVMYWYQQKSSQAPKLLFHYYDKDFNNEADTPDNFQSRRPNTSFCFLDIRSPGLGDTAMYLCATSRDGGRPTPNNEQFFGPGTRLTVL.

This chain links TRBV6-6 with TRBJ1-2; the D is unclear. Deletions cut 7 bases from V and 0 bases from J, with 6 bases between. Looked up from germline, CDR1 is MNHNY and CDR2 is SVGAGI (reference sequence). The CDR3 sequence is 12 residues long. For the CDR3, the DNA is TGTGCCAGCAACGGGGCTAACTATGGCTACACCTTC. Translated: CASNGANYGYTF.

The chain combines TRBV28 with TRBJ2-1; D is perhaps TRBD1 (6 bases). The CDR3 spans 14 residues. Trimming took off 1 base at V and 9 bases at J, with 13 bases between the two ends. In germline, CDR1 is MDHEN, CDR2 SYDVKM. CDR3 DNA: TGTGCCAGCAGTTTATCTGGGGGCAGGGGTGAGCAGTTCTTC. It is translated as CASSLSGGRGEQFF.

This rearrangement joins TRBV4-3 to TRBJ2-3, with TRBD2 matching over 11 bases. Germline values: CDR1 LGHNA, CDR2 YSLEER. The V segment lost 0 bases and the J segment 4 bases; nucleotides outside the gene matches: 9. The CDR3 covers 18 residues. The CDR3 is CASSQDGVLAGVSDTQYF. The CDR3 coding sequence is TGCGCCAGCAGCCAAGATGGGGTACTAGCGGGAGTGTCAGATACGCAGTATTTT.

The chain is built from TRBV11-2 and TRBJ1-2; 9 bases agree with TRBD1. The CDR3 extends over 14 amino acids. Per germline, CDR1 SGHAT and CDR2 FQNNGV. J lost 6 bases, V lost 4 bases, and 6 bases had no gene match. The CDR3 is CASSYEQGADGYTF. For the CDR3, the DNA is TGTGCCAGCAGCTACGAACAGGGGGCGGATGGCTACACCTTC.

This sequence joins TRBV10-3 and TRBJ2-3; 14 positions agree with TRBD2. V was clipped by 6 bases and J by 2 bases; unmatched bases: 4. The CDR3 has 16 amino acids. The germline CDR1 and CDR2 sequences are ENHRY and SYGVKD. For the CDR3, the DNA is TGTGCCATCAGGAGGACTAGCGGGGGGTCCACAGATACGCAGTATTTT. Residues: CAIRRTSGGSTDTQYF.

V and J are TRBV6-6 and TRBJ2-5; D uncertain. V was trimmed by 7 bases and J by 4 bases, leaving 16 bases between them. The CDR3 loop spans 14 amino acids. CDR1 and CDR2 (germline): MNHNY, SVGAGI (reference sequence). CDR3 in amino acids: CASTKTSARETQYF. The CDR3 nucleotides read TGTGCCAGCACCAAAACGAGCGCGCGAGAGACCCAGTACTTC.

CDR3 residues: CASSLGQGGAFF. CDR3 DNA sequence: TGTGCCAGCAGTTTAGGACAGGGAGGAGCTTTCTTT. V is TRBV28 and J is TRBJ1-1; 8 bases map to TRBD1. V lost 2 bases and J lost 10; bases outside the gene matches: 3. This CDR3 has 12 amino acids. The germline V gene has CDR1 MDHEN and CDR2 SYDVKM.

J is TRBJ1-2 and V is TRBV27; TRBD1 is a possible D gene (5 bases). V was cut by 5 bases and J by 1 base, with 14 bases left in between. CDR1 is MNHEY, CDR2 SMNVEV, per germline (reference sequence). The CDR3 is 15 residues long. The DNA for the CDR3 is TGTGCCAGCAGTCCCGCCGCGGGGGGTAACTATGGCTACACCTTC. Protein: CASSPAAGGNYGYTF.

The V gene is TRBV28, the J gene TRBJ2-7; 9 bases are a match to TRBD1. This CDR3 has 14 residues. From germline, CDR1 is MDHEN and CDR2 SYDVKM. V was pared by 3 bases and J by 4 bases, with 4 bases of the junction left unmatched. The CDR3 here is CASSFGTGRYEQYF. The CDR3 DNA reads as TGTGCCAGCAGTTTTGGGACAGGGCGATACGAGCAGTACTTC.

The chain recombines TRBV28 with TRBJ2-7; possible D gene TRBD2, 5 bases. Germline V lookup: CDR1 MDHEN, CDR2 SYDVKM. This CDR3 is 14 amino acids long. Trimming stripped 6 bases from V and 3 bases from J, with 15 bases between. For the CDR3, the DNA is TGTGCCAGCAGCTCCTCACCCACTAGCTACGAGCAGTACTTC. Its protein is CASSSSPTSYEQYF.

V and J are TRBV9 and TRBJ1-3; the D is unclear. This CDR3 is 14 amino acids long. Germline assignment: CDR1 SGDLS and CDR2 YYNGEE. Between the trimmed V and J ends, which lost 4 bases and 0 bases, there was a span of 8 bases. CDR3: CASSTQSSGNTIYF. For the CDR3, the DNA is TGTGCCAGCAGCACACAGAGCTCTGGAAACACCATATATTTT.

The chain is built from TRBV29-1 and TRBJ2-5; D is possibly TRBD1 (5 bases). Germline CDR1 is SQVTM and CDR2 is ANQGSEA. CDR3 length: 11 amino acids. With 6 bases removed from V and 4 bases from J, the gap between germline ends came to 9 bases. The CDR3 DNA reads TGCAGCGTAGATCAGGGAGAGACCCAGTACTTC. Its translation is CSVDQGETQYF.

This chain connects TRBV29-1 to TRBJ1-2, with TRBD1 matching over 8 bases. This CDR3 spans 13 amino acids. V trimming: 6 bases; J trimming: 5 bases; junction bases outside the gene matches: 8. CDR1 and CDR2 (germline): SQVTM, ANQGSEA. CDR3 amino acids: CSVPETGEYGYTF. Here the CDR3 DNA reads TGCAGCGTCCCTGAGACAGGGGAGTATGGCTACACCTTC.

This chain uses TRBV10-3 with TRBJ1-5; possibly TRBD1 for D (6 bases). Looked up from germline, CDR1 is ENHRY and CDR2 is SYGVKD. V was pared by 6 bases and J by 3 bases, with 9 bases between. The CDR3 length is 13 residues. Written as DNA, the CDR3 is TGTGCCATCAGGGACAGTTACAATCAGCCCCAGCATTTT. Translation gives CAIRDSYNQPQHF.

The V call is TRBV2, the J call TRBJ1-2; TRBD1 matches 11 bases. CDR1 SNHLY and CDR2 FYNNEI come from the germline V gene. The CDR3 totals 13 residues. V lost 8 bases to trimming and J lost 3 bases; unmatched junction nucleotides: 2. Here the CDR3 DNA reads TGTGCCAGCGGACAGGGGGCGGACTATGGCTACACCTTC. It codes for CASGQGADYGYTF.

The chain is built from TRBV30 and TRBJ1-2; D is possibly TRBD1 (6 bases). The CDR3 is 14 residues long. V lost 1 base, J lost 4 bases, and 13 bases lay in between. Germline V gives CDR1 GTSNPN, CDR2 SVGIG (reference sequence). The DNA for the CDR3 is TGTGCCTGGAGTGATTTAAGGACAGCCTATGGCTACACCTTC. Protein sequence: CAWSDLRTAYGYTF.

The chain is built from TRBV28 and TRBJ1-5; D might be TRBD1 (6 bases). Trimming shortened V by 3 bases and J by 0 bases, and 15 bases separated the two germline ends. The CDR3 runs to 17 residues. CDR1 MDHEN and CDR2 SYDVKM come from the germline V gene. CDR3 in DNA: TGTGCCAGCAGTTTTCCCGCAGGGGCCGGTAGCAATCAGCCCCAGCATTTT. Protein sequence: CASSFPAGAGSNQPQHF.

The rearrangement uses TRBV2 and TRBJ2-3; D unresolved. Germline V gene lookup returns CDR1 SNHLY and CDR2 FYNNEI. This CDR3 has 11 amino acids. Trimming stripped 4 bases from V and 10 bases from J, with 9 bases between. CDR3: CASSVSLSQYF. CDR3 bases: TGTGCCAGCAGTGTTTCCTTGTCGCAGTATTTT.

The CDR3 sequence: CASRASGSGYEQYF. Here the CDR3 DNA reads TGTGCCAGCAGGGCTAGCGGGTCTGGGTACGAGCAGTACTTC. This chain joins TRBV9 and TRBJ2-7; 8 bases align to TRBD2. Germline V gene lookup returns CDR1 SGDLS and CDR2 YYNGEE. This CDR3 is built from 14 residues. V shed 5 bases and J 4 bases; nucleotides not matched to a gene: 8.

The chain joins TRBV4-3 to TRBJ2-1; TRBD1 is a possible D gene (5 bases). This CDR3 spans 15 amino acids. CDR1 is LGHNA, CDR2 YSLEER, per germline. V was shortened by 0 bases and J by 8 bases, with 14 bases between the two germline ends. The CDR3 nucleotides read TGCGCCAGCAGCCAAGAGTTCAGGGAATTAGATGAGCAGTTCTTC. Residues: CASSQEFRELDEQFF.

The J gene is TRBJ2-5, the V gene TRBV25-1; the match to TRBD1 covers 8 bases. The length of the CDR3 is 18 residues. Germline V gene lookup returns CDR1 MGHDK and CDR2 SYGVNS. J lost 7 bases, V lost 5 bases, and 21 bases had no gene match. CDR3 sequence: CASSPQGAFNTFLGTQYF. The CDR3 bases are TGTGCCAGCAGTCCTCAGGGGGCTTTCAACACATTCCTGGGGACCCAGTACTTC.

The chain carries TRBV6-1 and TRBJ2-5; 10 bases agree with TRBD2. The last part of the DNA fits TRBJ2-7 better; the J call may be wrong. This CDR3 contains 15 residues. Per the germline V gene, CDR1 is MNHNS and CDR2 is SASEGT. CDR3 sequence: CASSPRASGRTEQYF. The CDR3 nucleotides are TGTGCCAGCAGTCCTCGGGCTAGCGGGAGAACCGAGCAGTACTTC.

The V call is TRBV4-2, the J call TRBJ1-2, with 7 positions matching TRBD1. There are 15 residues in the CDR3. The germline CDR1 and CDR2 sequences are LGHNA and YNFKEQ. Trimming took 4 bases from V and 8 from J; bases not matched to a gene: 13. This chain's CDR3 is CASSLQDRDAPGYTF. Here the CDR3 DNA reads TGTGCCAGCAGCCTTCAAGACAGGGATGCTCCCGGCTACACCTTC.

This chain connects TRBV13 to TRBJ2-2, with TRBD2 matching over 11 bases. Germline V gene sequence: CDR1 PRHDT, CDR2 FYEKMQ (reference sequence). V dropped 0 bases and J dropped 5; count of bases not matched to a gene: 2. CDR3 length: 16 amino acids. The CDR3 nucleotides are TGTGCCAGCAGCTTAGGCCCTAGCGGGAGGACCGGGGAGCTGTTTTTT. Protein sequence: CASSLGPSGRTGELFF.